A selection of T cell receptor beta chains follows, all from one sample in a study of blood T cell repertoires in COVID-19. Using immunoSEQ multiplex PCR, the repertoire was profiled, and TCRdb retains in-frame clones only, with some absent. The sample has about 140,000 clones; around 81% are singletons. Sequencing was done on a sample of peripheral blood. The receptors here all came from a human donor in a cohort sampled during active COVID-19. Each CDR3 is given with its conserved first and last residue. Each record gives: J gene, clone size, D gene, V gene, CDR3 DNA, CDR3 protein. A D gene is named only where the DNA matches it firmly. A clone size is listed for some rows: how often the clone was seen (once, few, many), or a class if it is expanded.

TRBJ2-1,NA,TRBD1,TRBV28,TGTGCCAGCAGTTTATTGCCGGGACAGGGGCTCAATGAGCAGTTCTTC,CASSLLPGQGLNEQFF
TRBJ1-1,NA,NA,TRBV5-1,TGCGCCAGCAGCTTGACCTTTAAGGGGACTGAAGCTTTCTTT,CASSLTFKGTEAFF
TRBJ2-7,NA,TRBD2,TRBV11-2,TGTGCCAGCAGTTTCAGCCCGTCGGGACTATCCCCCGAGCAGTACTTC,CASSFSPSGLSPEQYF
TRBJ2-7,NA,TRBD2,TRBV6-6,TGTGCCAGCAGTTCTCCAACTAGCGGGAGCTACGAGCAGTACTTC,CASSSPTSGSYEQYF
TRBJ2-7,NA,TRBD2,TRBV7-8,TGTGCCAGCAGCTACCCCACTAGCGGGGAGTACGAGCAGTACTTC,CASSYPTSGEYEQYF
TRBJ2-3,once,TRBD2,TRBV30,TGTGCCTGGAGTGTACTAGCGGGGGCCACAGATACGCAGTATTTT,CAWSVLAGATDTQYF
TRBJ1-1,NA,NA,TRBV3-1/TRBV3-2,TGTGCCAGCAGCCCCTCAGACAGGAGAGTTGAAGCTTTCTTT,CASSPSDRRVEAFF
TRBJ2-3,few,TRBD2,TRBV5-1,TGCGCCAGCAGCTTAAGGCTAGCGGGAGAAACAGATACGCAGTATTTT,CASSLRLAGETDTQYF
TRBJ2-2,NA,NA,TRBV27,TGTGCCAGCAGTTTAAATAGCGGCGCGAACACCGGGGAGCTGTTTTTT,CASSLNSGANTGELFF
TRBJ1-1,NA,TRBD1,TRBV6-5,TGTGCCAGCAGTCCGGCCGGGACAGGGGGTCGGTGGAGGTTT,CASSPAGTGGRWRF